The 14 T cell receptor beta chains below were found in one sample sequenced in a study of vaccination and CD4 T cells after COVID-19. Scientists ran DNA taken from cultured CD4+ T cells through the Oncomine TCR Beta short-read assay for sequencing. TCRdb redid the calling of the PCR reads with MiXCR, one entry per CDR3 protein. The sample lists some 12,000 distinct CDR3 sequences, 45% to 75% occurring once. No antigen has been assigned to these receptors. Sample treatment: roughly 10-day PBMC culture with coronavirus spike peptide pools or control peptides (ViraFEST assay). Sequenced: CD4+ T cells from blood, cultured in vitro. The receptors derive from a human donor who had recovered from COVID-19.

This clonotype showed up just a few times. Written as DNA, the CDR3 is TGTGCCAGCAGCCTTGAACTCGCTATTGGCACAGATACGCAGTATTTT. Translated, it gives CASSLELAIGTDTQYF. The chain is built from TRBV7-6 and TRBJ2-3; D remains unclear. The CDR3 is 16 residues long. Germline CDR1 and CDR2: SGHVS and FNYEAQ. The V end lost 5 bases, the J end lost 1 base, and 16 bases lay between the germline ends.

There are a few counts of this clonotype. The V and J genes are TRBV24-1 and TRBJ1-5; 7 bases map to TRBD1. The length of the CDR3 is 16 residues. Germline CDR1 is KGHDR and CDR2 is SFDVKD. V was clipped by 4 bases and J by 2 bases; unmatched bases: 7. The CDR3 here is CATSEGTAHGNQPQHF. In DNA form, the CDR3 reads TGTGCCACCAGTGAGGGGACAGCTCATGGCAATCAGCCCCAGCATTTT.

This clonotype was seen a handful of times. The genes are TRBV20-1 and TRBJ2-2, with 16 nucleotides matching TRBD2. The CDR3 has 16 residues. The V segment lost 4 bases and the J segment 5 bases; nucleotides outside the gene matches: 4. CDR1 DFQATT and CDR2 SNEGSKA come from the germline V gene (reference sequence). This chain's CDR3 is CSAKGLAGGDTGELFF. CDR3 nucleotide sequence: TGCAGTGCTAAGGGACTAGCGGGAGGGGATACCGGGGAGCTGTTTTTT.

In its sample, this clonotype is medium-sized. The chain combines TRBV7-2 with TRBJ1-5, with D maybe TRBD1 (6 bases). Germline CDR1 SGHTA, CDR2 FQGNSA. The CDR3 covers 16 residues. V was shortened by 0 bases and J by 2 bases, with 11 bases between the two germline ends. DNA for the CDR3: TGTGCCAGCAGCTTAGCGGGGGGGCATGGCAATCAGCCCCAGCATTTT. Translation: CASSLAGGHGNQPQHF.

This clonotype was seen a handful of times. The chain links TRBV6-5 to TRBJ2-6, with D hard to call. The V and J ends lost 0 bases and 3 bases respectively, with 3 bases between them. The CDR3 contains 14 residues. From germline, CDR1 is MNHEY and CDR2 SVGAGI. As DNA, the CDR3 is TGTGCCAGCAGTTACTCGATTGGGGCCAACGTCCTGACTTTC. It encodes CASSYSIGANVLTF.

This clonotype showed up just a few times. V is TRBV28 and J is TRBJ2-7, with a weak D call TRBD1 (5 bases). The CDR3 is made up of 11 amino acids. The germline V and J ends were trimmed by 6 bases and 6 bases, with 9 bases remaining between them. The germline V gene encodes CDR1 MDHEN and CDR2 SYDVKM. For the CDR3, the DNA is TGTGCCAGCAGGGATACAGGCGAGCAGTACTTC. The encoded protein is CASRDTGEQYF.

This clonotype has only a few counts. The J gene is TRBJ2-7, the V gene TRBV9; a possible D gene is TRBD2 (5 bases). This CDR3 comprises 14 residues. V dropped 4 bases and J dropped 5 bases, with 16 bases sitting between them. In germline, CDR1 is SGDLS, CDR2 YYNGEE. CDR3 loop: CASSRLGVIDEQYF. CDR3 sequence (DNA): TGTGCCAGCAGCCGACTCGGGGTGATAGACGAGCAGTACTTC. Together with reference TRBV9 and TRBJ2-7, the CDR3 gives the full variable domain: DSGVTQTPKHLITATGQRVTLRCSPRSGDLSVYWYQQSLDQGLQFLIQYYNGEERAKGNILERFSAQQFPDLHSELNLSSLELGDSALYFCASSRLGVIDEQYFGPGTRLTVT.

V usage is TRBV21-1 and J usage is TRBJ2-2; the table's D gene call, TRBD2, was not cross checked with the DNA. TRBV21-1 counts as a pseudogene. This CDR3 spans 15 amino acids. This CDR3 is CASSKGSSGTGELFF. The CDR3 DNA sequence: TGTGCCAGCAGCAAAGGGAGTAGCGGAACCGGGGAGCTGTTTTTT.

This clonotype came up once. V and J are TRBV2 and TRBJ2-3, with TRBD1 matching over 12 bases. Trimming at V came to 5 bases and at J to 2 bases, leaving 8 bases not matched to a gene. CDR3 size: 17 residues. Per the germline V gene, CDR1 is SNHLY and CDR2 is FYNNEI. CDR3 in amino acids: CASSRDRGPIHTDTQYF. The CDR3 coding sequence is TGTGCCAGCAGTCGGGACAGGGGGCCGATTCACACAGATACGCAGTATTTT.

The CDR3 region is CASSYLGDRGRNYGYTF. The DNA of the CDR3 is TGTGCCAGCAGTTACTTGGGGGACAGGGGGCGGAACTATGGCTACACCTTC. The chain is built from TRBV6-2 or TRBV6-3 and TRBJ1-2, with 12 bases aligning to TRBD1. V lost 1 base to trimming and J lost 2 bases; unmatched junction nucleotides: 5. The CDR3 runs to 17 residues. Germline CDR1 and CDR2: MNHEY and SVGEGT.

The chain links TRBV7-2 to TRBJ2-5, with 9 bases aligning to TRBD1. The CDR3 loop spans 15 amino acids. The V and J ends lost 4 bases and 5 bases, in that order; junction bases with no gene match: 8. From germline, CDR1 is SGHTA and CDR2 FQGNSA. The CDR3 sequence is CASSSTQGARETQYF. The CDR3 region has the DNA TGTGCCAGCAGCTCCACACAGGGGGCCCGGGAGACCCAGTACTTC.

This clonotype is classed as medium-sized (0.01 to 0.1%). For the CDR3, the DNA is TGTGCCAGCTCACCTCTACTAGCGGGAGTTAAAGAGACCCAGTACTTC. Translated, it gives CASSPLLAGVKETQYF. The chain uses TRBV18 and TRBJ2-5, with 11 nucleotides matching TRBD2. Germline CDR1 reads KGHSH; CDR2 reads LQKENI. The V segment lost 3 bases and the J segment 3 bases; nucleotides outside the gene matches: 6. The CDR3 is made up of 16 amino acids.

This chain links TRBV28 with TRBJ1-4; 8 bases agree with TRBD1. V lost 6 bases, J lost 4 bases, and 7 bases stayed unmatched. Germline CDR1 is MDHEN and CDR2 is SYDVKM. The CDR3 consists of 15 residues. CDR3 amino acids: CASSLLTGVNEKLFF. The CDR3 DNA is TGTGCCAGCAGCCTACTGACAGGGGTTAATGAAAAACTGTTTTTT.

This clonotype has only a few counts. The chain carries TRBV9 and TRBJ1-5, with D possibly TRBD1 on 5 matching bases. Germline lookup yields CDR1 SGDLS and CDR2 YYNGEE. CDR3 length: 16 residues. Trimming pared 2 bases from V and 3 bases from J, leaving 15 bases between. CDR3 nucleotides: TGTGCCAGCAGCGTGAGGGGTACTCGGAACAATCAGCCCCAGCATTTT. Amino acid sequence: CASSVRGTRNNQPQHF.